This T cell receptor beta chain was found in a study of cytomegalovirus exposure and HLA in healthy donors. Study findings and constraints: Rare TCR sequences predominated, though certain public TCRs were found in many donors. The study designated 160 or so TCR beta chains cytomegalovirus-associated. The CMV antigen specificity of a few CMV-associated chains was confirmed through in vitro analysis.

Turning to this clone: Antigen specificity is unknown.

V shed 2 bases and J shed 0 bases, with 10 bases lying between them. CDR1 and CDR2 from the germline V gene are SGHRS and YFSETQ. CDR3 size: 15 residues. The table came from immunoSEQ multiplex PCR; TCRdb's copy has only in-frame clones and leaves some out. Of over 150,000 clones detected, about 90% appear once; the ten largest clones hold around 3%. The receptor was derived from a young woman in good health and CMV-seropositive. The sequenced material came from PBMCs. The rearrangement uses TRBV5-1 and TRBJ2-3; D remains unclear. The CDR3 loop reads CASSLLDSSTDTQYF. CDR3 DNA: TGCGCCAGCAGCTTATTAGACTCTAGCACAGATACGCAGTATTTT.